Below are 7 T cell receptor beta chains sequenced from a single sample in a study of T-cell memory formation after mild COVID-19. TCRdb reanalysed the 5' RACE reads using MiXCR and keeps one entry per CDR3 protein. Of over 150,000 distinct CDR3 sequences listed, 20% to 25% were seen once; the top ten hold 23%. Sequenced input: PBMCs or a T cell subset sorted from them (not recorded which). These receptors were collected from an adult woman who had mild COVID-19 (a few samples of this study predate the infection). Cell type and time point are not known.

This clonotype was counted at least ten times. The chain has TRBV5-5 and TRBJ2-3; D unresolved. The V and J ends lost 3 bases and 2 bases respectively, with 13 bases between them. Germline V gives CDR1 SGHKS, CDR2 YYEKEE (reference sequence). The CDR3 loop spans 15 amino acids. In nucleotides, the CDR3 is TGTGCCAGCAGCTCGCCGTACGGTAACACAGATACGCAGTATTTT. It encodes CASSSPYGNTDTQYF.

CDR3 DNA sequence: TGCAGTGCTAGAGGTATTGACTCTGGAAACACCATATATTTT. This encodes CSARGIDSGNTIYF. The rearrangement uses TRBV20-1 and TRBJ1-3; D remains ambiguous. There are 14 residues in the CDR3. V was pared by 1 base and J by 0 bases, with 7 bases between. Germline V gene lookup returns CDR1 DFQATT and CDR2 SNEGSKA (reference sequence).

The chain couples TRBV5-5 to TRBJ1-2; 7 bases align to TRBD1. The germline CDR1 and CDR2 sequences are SGHKS and YYEKEE (reference sequence). The length of the CDR3 is 14 residues. V was pared by 2 bases and J by 4 bases, with 5 bases of the junction left unmatched. The CDR3 loop is CASSFPTGAYGYTF. CDR3 DNA sequence: TGTGCCAGCAGCTTCCCCACAGGGGCCTATGGCTACACCTTC.

The chain couples TRBV12-3 or TRBV12-4 to TRBJ1-1; D is perhaps TRBD1 (6 bases). V was shortened by 7 bases and J by 9 bases, with 18 bases between the two germline ends. There are 13 residues in the CDR3. CDR3 DNA: TGTGCCAGCATTCAGGGGCAGGGTGGAAAAGCTTTCTTT. Amino acid sequence: CASIQGQGGKAFF.

This clonotype was recorded a few times. The genes are TRBV3-1 and TRBJ1-1; D not resolved. CDR3 size: 13 residues. Germline CDR1 LGHDT, CDR2 YNNKEL (reference sequence). V was trimmed by 4 bases and J by 4 bases, leaving 10 bases between them. CDR3 loop: CASSLPGSTEAFF. The CDR3 DNA sequence: TGTGCCAGCAGCCTCCCCGGGAGCACTGAAGCTTTCTTT.

This clonotype was seen only a few times. The rearrangement uses TRBV9 and TRBJ2-5, with a possible D match to TRBD2 (7 bases). The germline CDR1 and CDR2 sequences are SGDLS and YYNGEE. This CDR3 contains 13 residues. The V and J ends lost 3 bases and 6 bases respectively, with 12 bases between them. The CDR3 bases are TGTGCCAGCAGCGAGGGGGGGAGGAAGACCCAGTACTTC. This codes for CASSEGGRKTQYF.

This clonotype came up a few times. This chain uses TRBV29-1 with TRBJ2-2; perhaps TRBD1 as D (5 bases). Per germline, CDR1 SQVTM and CDR2 ANQGSEA. This CDR3 contains 13 residues. Deletions cut 2 bases from V and 2 bases from J, with 6 bases between. Here the CDR3 reads CSVEQGNTGELFF. CDR3 nucleotides: TGCAGCGTTGAACAGGGAAACACCGGGGAGCTGTTTTTT.